This T cell receptor (beta chain) stems from a study of blood T cell repertoires in COVID-19. On the study more broadly: COVID-19 samples collected from the United States, Italy and Spain covered acute and convalescent phases. The analysed material was cDNA or gDNA that came from T cells, B-cell-depleted T cells, or PBMCs.

Germline CDR1 and CDR2: MGHRA and YSYEKL. The length of the CDR3 is 17 residues. The J segment lost 0 bases and the V segment lost 2 bases, leaving 7 bases of the junction unmatched. This clone was counted only a few times. In the original processing: Nucleated cell number was recorded as an estimate derived from reference gene primer amplification. The data were produced by immunoSEQ multiplex PCR, yet TCRdb's version contains in-frame clones alone and is incomplete. The D gene and trimming were derived from the DNA, and the V and J assignments and clone size from that table. The data contain some 120,000 clones, roughly 85% of them singletons.

The chain has TRBV4-1 and TRBJ2-3, with 8 nucleotides matching TRBD1. The TCR sequence derives from a human donor in a cohort sampled during active COVID-19. The sample taken for sequencing was peripheral blood. CDR3 region: CASSQRPTGVSTDTQYF. The CDR3 coding sequence is TGCGCCAGCAGCCAACGCCCGACAGGGGTTAGCACAGATACGCAGTATTTT.